Listed below are T cell receptor beta chains from one sample, sequenced in a study of blood T cell repertoires in COVID-19. Some clones are missing from TCRdb's copy, which holds only in-frame ones; the method was immunoSEQ multiplex PCR. Of about 220,000 clones in the sample, around 80% were seen once. The specimen sequenced was peripheral blood. The receptors derive from a woman in her 70s with acute or convalescent COVID-19. Both conserved end residues are part of each CDR3. A D gene is named only where the DNA matches it firmly. Size values are once, few and many counts, or a class for expanded clones, and some rows have none.

J gene	D gene	clone size	V gene	CDR3 DNA	CDR3 protein
TRBJ1-1	TRBD1	.	TRBV27	TGTGCCAGCCGTCCGGACAGGGGGTTTTGGGCTTTCTTT	CASRPDRGFWAFF
TRBJ2-5	TRBD1	.	TRBV18	TGTGCCAGCTCCCCAGGGGGCCGGGGAGAGACCCAGTACTTC	CASSPGGRGETQYF
TRBJ2-7	TRBD1	.	TRBV11-3	TGTGCCAGCAGCGCTTCAGGGGGCTACCACGAGCAGTACTTC	CASSASGGYHEQYF
TRBJ2-1	TRBD1	.	TRBV6-1	TGTGCCAGCAGTGCTCGACAGGGGGACGTCATCGAGCAGTTCTTC	CASSARQGDVIEQFF
TRBJ2-3	.	.	TRBV7-8	TGTGCCAGCAGCTTAAAGGAGGAAGATACGCAGTATTTT	CASSLKEEDTQYF
TRBJ2-5	TRBD2	.	TRBV4-1	TGCGCCAGCAGCCAAGATTCGGCTAGCGGGGCAGAGACCCAGTACTTC	CASSQDSASGAETQYF
TRBJ1-3	.	.	TRBV30	TGTGCCTGGAGTGCCTCTCGAAACACCATATATTTT	CAWSASRNTIYF
TRBJ1-2	TRBD1	once	TRBV4-2	TGTGCCAGCAGCCAACCCTCCGGGACAGTTTATGGCTACACCTTC	CASSQPSGTVYGYTF
TRBJ2-7	TRBD1	few	TRBV6-2/TRBV6-3	TGTGCCAGCAGTAAACAAGGACAGGGGGAGCAGTACTTC	CASSKQGQGEQYF
TRBJ2-7	.	.	TRBV10-3	TGTGCCATCAGTGTTTCCGGGACACCCTACGAGCAGTACTTC	CAISVSGTPYEQYF
TRBJ2-6	.	.	TRBV10-1	TGCGCCAGCAGTGACACAGGGTACGGCGGGGCCAACGTCCTGACTTTC	CASSDTGYGGANVLTF
TRBJ1-2	TRBD1	.	TRBV5-1	TGCGCCAGCAGCGGAGACGGACAGGGGGCAGTTGGCTACACCTTC	CASSGDGQGAVGYTF
TRBJ1-4	.	.	TRBV5-5	TGTGCCAGCAGGCGCGGGAGTGCAACTAATGAAAAACTGTTTTTT	CASRRGSATNEKLFF
TRBJ1-4	.	.	TRBV19	TGTGCCAGTAATCCTAAGTCGGGCAAGGGAGGAAAACTGTTTTTT	CASNPKSGKGGKLFF
TRBJ1-5	.	.	TRBV2	TGTGCCAGCAGTGGGCAGGGCGGTCAGCCCCAGCATTTT	CASSGQGGQPQHF
TRBJ1-4	TRBD1	.	TRBV29-1	TGCAGCGTTGAAGAGGACAGGGGTGATGAAAAACTGTTTTTT	CSVEEDRGDEKLFF
TRBJ2-3	TRBD2	.	TRBV5-1	TGCGCCAGCAGCTTCCGATCTAGCGGGGGGGGCACAGATACGCAGTATTTT	CASSFRSSGGGTDTQYF
TRBJ2-1	TRBD2	.	TRBV6-2/TRBV6-3	TGTGCCAGCAGCCACCCCGGGACTAGCGGGGCTCTCCGGGATGAGCAGTTCTTC	CASSHPGTSGALRDEQFF